The 11 T cell receptor beta chains reported below all come from one sample, sequenced in a study of Ad26.COV2.S vaccination and SARS-CoV-2 variants. The method was immunoSEQ multiplex PCR; TCRdb's version includes in-frame clones alone and lacks a portion of them. The sample records around 400,000 clones, about 80% being singletons. Treatment noted: 19 received Ad26.COV2.S at low or high dose, single or two shots; a few received placebo; per-sample allocation not given. On day 63 after the first injection, vaccine and placebo recipients gave samples. The source was peripheral blood, collected in a trial of Ad26.COV2.S vaccine versus placebo. The receptors were sampled from a person between 18 and 59 years old who received the Ad26.COV2.S COVID-19 vaccine or a placebo.

This chain uses TRBV4-3 with TRBJ1-5; TRBD1 is a possible D gene (6 bases). The CDR3 runs 15 residues. With 5 bases removed from V and 8 bases from J, the gap between germline ends came to 19 bases. Germline CDR1 LGHNA, CDR2 YSLEER. The CDR3 loop is CASSFRQASSEPQHF. The CDR3 DNA reads TGCGCCAGCAGCTTCCGACAGGCCTCCAGTGAGCCCCAGCATTTT.

The table lists this clone with a count of one. V and J are TRBV10-3 and TRBJ2-3; TRBD2 matches at 9 bases. Trimming removed 6 bases from V and 0 bases from J; junction bases left unmatched: 10. The CDR3 is 17 amino acids. Germline CDR1 reads ENHRY; CDR2 reads SYGVKD. The CDR3 DNA sequence: TGTGCCATCAGCCTGGAGCGGGAGGAAGCTAGCACAGATACGCAGTATTTT. This gives the protein CAISLEREEASTDTQYF.

The chain uses TRBV18 and TRBJ1-1, with unresolved D. V lost 3 bases to trimming and J lost 4 bases, with 9 bases between them. Per the germline V gene, CDR1 is KGHSH and CDR2 is LQKENI. The CDR3 has 13 amino acids. CDR3 DNA sequence: TGTGCCAGCTCACCCCAGGTAGGCACTGAAGCTTTCTTT. Protein product: CASSPQVGTEAFF.

The CDR3 protein is CASSSQGTGELFF. CDR3 DNA: TGCGCCAGCAGCTCCCAGGGCACCGGGGAGCTGTTTTTT. The rearrangement links TRBV5-1 to TRBJ2-2; tentative D call: TRBD1 (5 bases). V was pared by 3 bases and J by 4 bases, with 7 bases between. CDR3 size: 13 residues. Germline loops: CDR1 SGHRS, CDR2 YFSETQ. Based on the CDR3 plus reference TRBV5-1 and TRBJ2-2, the full variable domain is KAGVTQTPRYLIKTRGQQVTLSCSPISGHRSVSWYQQTPGQGLQFLFEYFSETQRNKGNFPGRFSGRQFSNSRSEMNVSTLELGDSALYLCASSSQGTGELFFGEGSRLTVL.

This clone occurred once. J is TRBJ1-2 and V is TRBV6-5, with D perhaps matching TRBD1 (5 bases). This CDR3 spans 13 amino acids. Deletions cut 7 bases from V and 4 bases from J, with 13 bases between. The V gene's germline CDR1 is MNHEY and CDR2 SVGAGI. The DNA of the CDR3 is TGTGCCAGCAAACCGACAGTACTCTATGGCTACACCTTC. It encodes CASKPTVLYGYTF.

This clone was detected many times. The chain uses TRBV27 and TRBJ1-6, with D unresolved. V was cut by 3 bases and J by 6 bases, with 3 bases left in between. CDR3 length: 12 amino acids. CDR1 and CDR2 (germline): MNHEY, SMNVEV (reference sequence). In nucleotides, the CDR3 is TGTGCCAGCAGTTTTGCTAATTCACCCCTCCACTTT. It codes for CASSFANSPLHF.

The CDR3 nucleotides read TGTGCCAGCAGCTTAACGGGGACAGGTTACGGCTACACCTTC. Protein product: CASSLTGTGYGYTF. V is TRBV7-2 and J is TRBJ1-2, with 8 bases fitting TRBD1. The CDR3 covers 14 residues. Germline CDR1 SGHTA, CDR2 FQGNSA. Trimming cost V 2 bases and J 8 bases; bases outside gene matches: 7.

This clone came up a few times. The rearrangement links TRBV27 to TRBJ2-6, with D unresolved. Trimming took off 5 bases at V and 0 bases at J, with 20 bases between the two ends. There are 19 residues in the CDR3. Germline V lookup: CDR1 MNHEY, CDR2 SMNVEV (reference sequence). This chain's CDR3 is CASSIYGVYLSSGANVLTF. DNA of the CDR3: TGTGCCAGCAGTATATATGGGGTATACCTGAGCTCTGGGGCCAACGTCCTGACTTTC.

The chain links TRBV19 to TRBJ2-7, with D perhaps TRBD2 (6 bases). In germline, CDR1 is LNHDA, CDR2 SQIVND (reference sequence). The CDR3 totals 15 residues. V was pared by 5 bases and J by 5 bases, with 19 bases between. CDR3 nucleotide sequence: TGTGCCAGTAGTGTTTTCGGGACTTCACTTAACGAGCAGTACTTC. It yields the protein CASSVFGTSLNEQYF.

The rearrangement joins TRBV7-9 to TRBJ2-5; 9 bases are shared with TRBD1. The CDR3 length is 14 residues. Germline CDR1 and CDR2: SEHNR and FQNEAQ (reference sequence). The V and J ends lost 6 bases and 5 bases, in that order; junction bases with no gene match: 7. In DNA form, the CDR3 reads TGTGCCAGCAGGTTCGGGACAGGGACTGAGACCCAGTACTTC. Its translation is CASRFGTGTETQYF.

The rearrangement uses TRBV11-2 and TRBJ1-1; maybe TRBD1 (6 bases). The CDR3 sequence is 15 residues long. Between the trimmed V and J ends, which lost 1 base and 2 bases, there was a span of 11 bases. Germline lookup yields CDR1 SGHAT and CDR2 FQNNGV. The CDR3 reads CASSLVWTVNTEAFF. CDR3 DNA: TGTGCCAGCAGCTTAGTATGGACAGTAAACACTGAAGCTTTCTTT.